These 9 T cell receptor beta chains were all obtained from the same sample, sequenced in a study of T cell responses to AZD1222 COVID-19 vaccine. Libraries were prepared by immunoSEQ multiplex PCR; TCRdb keeps only in-frame clonotypes and omits some of them. The table has about 150,000 clones, approximately 89% seen once. The specimen comprised peripheral blood, sampled on day 0 of AZD1222 vaccination. These receptor sequences come from an adult in good health.

The chain employs TRBV9 and TRBJ2-4, with unresolved D. The V end was cut by 2 bases, the J end by 0 bases, with 6 bases between. The CDR3 is 14 residues long. Germline lookup yields CDR1 SGDLS and CDR2 YYNGEE. In nucleotides, the CDR3 is TGTGCCAGCAGCGTTTCGGGAGCCAAAAACATTCAGTACTTC. Its protein is CASSVSGAKNIQYF.

This chain joins TRBV28 and TRBJ2-7, with 9 bases identical to TRBD2. CDR1 and CDR2 (germline): MDHEN, SYDVKM. V shed 6 bases, J shed 0 bases, and the junction held 3 bases outside the gene matches. The CDR3 length is 14 residues. The CDR3 region is CASSPSGASYEQYF. The CDR3 DNA follows: TGTGCCAGCAGCCCTAGCGGGGCCTCCTACGAGCAGTACTTC.

The chain links TRBV12-3 or TRBV12-4 to TRBJ2-7, with TRBD2 matching over 8 bases. The V segment lost 7 bases and the J segment 3 bases; nucleotides outside the gene matches: 5. The CDR3 runs 13 residues. CDR3 in amino acids: CASKAGVDYEQYF. The DNA of the CDR3 is TGTGCCAGCAAAGCGGGAGTGGACTACGAGCAGTACTTC.

This clone has a single count. The rearrangement links TRBV6-2 or TRBV6-3 to TRBJ1-1; D ambiguous. Germline V CDR1 and CDR2: MNHEY, SVGEGT. The V and J ends lost 5 bases and 5 bases respectively, with 9 bases between them. The CDR3 consists of 12 residues. CDR3 in DNA: TGTGCCAGCAGTCCCACCCCGACTGAAGCTTTCTTT. Encoded protein: CASSPTPTEAFF.

This clone was observed a few times. The chain employs TRBV6-2 or TRBV6-3 and TRBJ1-5; unclear D gene. The germline gives CDR1 MNHEY, CDR2 SVGEGT. CDR3 size: 13 residues. Trimming removed 4 bases from V and 9 bases from J, with 13 bases in between. CDR3 in amino acids: CASSSPQPGPQHF. The CDR3 DNA is TGTGCCAGCAGTTCCCCCCAACCGGGGCCCCAGCATTTT.

This clone was found once. The chain couples TRBV18 to TRBJ1-5; D perhaps matches TRBD1 (6 bases). CDR1 and CDR2 from the germline V gene are KGHSH and LQKENI. Between the trimmed V and J ends, which lost 3 bases and 3 bases, there was a span of 12 bases. The CDR3 spans 15 residues. CDR3 bases: TGTGCCAGCTCACCTCGACAGGCTATCAATCAGCCCCAGCATTTT. Amino acid sequence: CASSPRQAINQPQHF. Combining the CDR3 with reference TRBV18 and TRBJ1-5 gives the whole variable domain NAGVMQNPRHLVRRRGQEARLRCSPMKGHSHVYWYRQLPEEGLKFMVYLQKENIIDESGMPKERFSAEFPKEGPSILRIQQVVRGDSAAYFCASSPRQAINQPQHFGDGTRLSIL.

J is TRBJ1-1 and V is TRBV28; TRBD1 agrees at 7 bases. Unmatched junction bases numbered 9, after V lost 3 bases and J lost 2 bases. The length of the CDR3 is 16 residues. Looked up from germline, CDR1 is MDHEN and CDR2 is SYDVKM. The CDR3 region is CASSFPRGSINTEAFF. As DNA, the CDR3 is TGTGCCAGCAGTTTTCCCAGGGGGAGTATCAACACTGAAGCTTTCTTT.

The chain's CDR3 is CASSLAASIGETQYF. CDR3 nucleotide sequence: TGTGCCAGCAGCTTAGCGGCCAGTATAGGGGAGACCCAGTACTTC. The chain links TRBV7-2 to TRBJ2-5; D uncertain. Germline CDR1 and CDR2: SGHTA and FQGNSA. This CDR3 region has 15 residues. Trimming pared 0 bases from V and 5 bases from J, leaving 13 bases between.

This rearrangement joins TRBV28 to TRBJ1-5, with TRBD1 matching 7 bases. The CDR3 spans 14 residues. Germline-derived CDR1 and CDR2 are MDHEN and SYDVKM. J lost 1 base, V lost 9 bases, and 6 bases had no gene match. The CDR3 here is CASGEQGSNQPQHF. CDR3 nucleotides: TGTGCCAGTGGGGAACAGGGGAGCAATCAGCCCCAGCATTTT.